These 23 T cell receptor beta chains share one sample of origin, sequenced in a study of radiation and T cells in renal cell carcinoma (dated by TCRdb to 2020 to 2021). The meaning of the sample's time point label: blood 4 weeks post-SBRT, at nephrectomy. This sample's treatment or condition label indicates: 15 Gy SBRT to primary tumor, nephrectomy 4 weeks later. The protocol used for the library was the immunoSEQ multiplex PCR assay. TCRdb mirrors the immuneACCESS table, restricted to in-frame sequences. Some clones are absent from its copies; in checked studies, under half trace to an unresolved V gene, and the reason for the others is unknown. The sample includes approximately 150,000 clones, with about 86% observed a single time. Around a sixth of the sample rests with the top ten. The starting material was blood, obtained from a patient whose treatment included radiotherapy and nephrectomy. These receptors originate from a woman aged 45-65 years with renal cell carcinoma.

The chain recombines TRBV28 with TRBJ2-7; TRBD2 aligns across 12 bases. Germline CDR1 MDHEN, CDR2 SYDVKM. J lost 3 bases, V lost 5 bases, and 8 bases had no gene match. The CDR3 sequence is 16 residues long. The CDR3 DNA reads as TGTGCCAGCAGTCCCTCTGGACTAGCGGGAATCTACGAGCAGTACTTC. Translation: CASSPSGLAGIYEQYF.

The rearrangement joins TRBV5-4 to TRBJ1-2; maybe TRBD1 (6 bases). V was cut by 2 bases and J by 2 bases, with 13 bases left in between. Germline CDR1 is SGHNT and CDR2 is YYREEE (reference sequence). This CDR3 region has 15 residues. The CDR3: CASSFREQGNYGYTF. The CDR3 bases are TGTGCCAGCAGCTTCCGCGAGCAGGGGAACTATGGCTACACCTTC.

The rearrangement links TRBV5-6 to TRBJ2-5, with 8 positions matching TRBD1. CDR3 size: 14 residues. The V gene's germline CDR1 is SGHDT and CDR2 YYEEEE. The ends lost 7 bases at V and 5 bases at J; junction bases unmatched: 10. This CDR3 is CASCLGQGCETQYF. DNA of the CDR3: TGTGCCAGCTGCCTAGGACAGGGTTGCGAGACCCAGTACTTC.

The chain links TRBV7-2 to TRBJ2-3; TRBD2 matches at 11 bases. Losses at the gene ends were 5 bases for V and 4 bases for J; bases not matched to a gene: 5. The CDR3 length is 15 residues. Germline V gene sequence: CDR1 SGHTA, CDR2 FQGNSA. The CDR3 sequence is CASSTSGSVADTQYF. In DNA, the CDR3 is TGTGCCAGCAGCACTAGCGGGAGCGTCGCAGATACGCAGTATTTT.

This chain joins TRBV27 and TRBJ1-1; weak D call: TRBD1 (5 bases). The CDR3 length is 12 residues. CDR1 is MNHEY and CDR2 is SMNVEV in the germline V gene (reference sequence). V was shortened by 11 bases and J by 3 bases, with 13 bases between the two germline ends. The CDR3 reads CACRGQDTEAFF. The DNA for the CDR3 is TGTGCCTGCCGGGGCCAGGACACTGAAGCTTTCTTT.

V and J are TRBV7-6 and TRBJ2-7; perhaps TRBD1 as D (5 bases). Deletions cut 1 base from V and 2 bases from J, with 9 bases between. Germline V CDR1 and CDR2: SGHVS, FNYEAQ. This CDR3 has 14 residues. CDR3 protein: CASSLEAGTYEQYF. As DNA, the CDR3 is TGTGCCAGCAGCTTAGAGGCAGGGACCTACGAGCAGTACTTC. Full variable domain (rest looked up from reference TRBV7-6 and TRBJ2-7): GAGVSQSPRYKVTKRGQDVALRCDPISGHVSLYWYRQALGQGPEFLTYFNYEAQQDKSGLPNDRFSAERPEGSISTLTIQRTEQRDSAMYRCASSLEAGTYEQYFGPGTRLTVT.

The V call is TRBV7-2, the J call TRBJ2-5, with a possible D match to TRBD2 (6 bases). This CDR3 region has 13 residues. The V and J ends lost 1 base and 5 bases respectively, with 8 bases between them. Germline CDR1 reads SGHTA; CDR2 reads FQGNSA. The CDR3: CASSLVAAETQYF. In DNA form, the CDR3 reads TGTGCCAGCAGCTTAGTAGCGGCGGAGACCCAGTACTTC.

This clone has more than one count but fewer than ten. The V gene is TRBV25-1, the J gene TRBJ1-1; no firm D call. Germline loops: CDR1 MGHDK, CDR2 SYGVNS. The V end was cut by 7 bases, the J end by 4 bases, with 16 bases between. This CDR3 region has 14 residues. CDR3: CASTLGSRFTEAFF. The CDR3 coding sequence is TGTGCCAGCACACTAGGGTCGCGATTCACTGAAGCTTTCTTT.

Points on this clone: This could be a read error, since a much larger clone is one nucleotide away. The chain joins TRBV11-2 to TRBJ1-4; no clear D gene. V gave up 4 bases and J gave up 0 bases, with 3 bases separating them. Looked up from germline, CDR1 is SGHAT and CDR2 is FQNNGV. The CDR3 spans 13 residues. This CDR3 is CASSSTTNEKLFF. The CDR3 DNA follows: TGTGCCAGCAGCTCCACAACTAATGAAAAACTGTTTTTT.

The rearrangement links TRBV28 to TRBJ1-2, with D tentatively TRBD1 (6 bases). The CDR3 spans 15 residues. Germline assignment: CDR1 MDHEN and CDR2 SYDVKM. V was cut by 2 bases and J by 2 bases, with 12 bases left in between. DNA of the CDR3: TGTGCCAGCAGTTTACCGATCGACAGGAACTATGGCTACACCTTC. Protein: CASSLPIDRNYGYTF.

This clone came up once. CDR3 sequence (DNA): TGTGCCAGCAGTGGGGACCCCCGAACTGTGCAGTACTTC. It translates to CASSGDPRTVQYF. The chain combines TRBV6-1 with TRBJ2-7, with D perhaps matching TRBD1 or TRBD2 (5 bases each). Germline CDR1 and CDR2: MNHNS and SASEGT. The germline V and J ends were trimmed by 4 bases and 9 bases, with 16 bases remaining between them. The CDR3 sequence is 13 residues long.

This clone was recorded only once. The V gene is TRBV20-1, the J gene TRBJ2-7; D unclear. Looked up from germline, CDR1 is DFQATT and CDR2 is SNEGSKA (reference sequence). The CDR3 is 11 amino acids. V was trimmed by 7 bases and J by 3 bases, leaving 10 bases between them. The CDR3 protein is CSVTTDYEQYF. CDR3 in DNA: TGCAGTGTTACGACTGACTACGAGCAGTACTTC.

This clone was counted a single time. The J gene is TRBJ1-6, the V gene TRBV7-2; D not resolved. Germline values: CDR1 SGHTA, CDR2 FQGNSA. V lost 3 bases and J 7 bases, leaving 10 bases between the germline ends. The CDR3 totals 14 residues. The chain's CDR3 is CASSFSRENSPLHF. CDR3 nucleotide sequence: TGTGCCAGCAGCTTTTCAAGGGAAAATTCACCCCTCCACTTT.

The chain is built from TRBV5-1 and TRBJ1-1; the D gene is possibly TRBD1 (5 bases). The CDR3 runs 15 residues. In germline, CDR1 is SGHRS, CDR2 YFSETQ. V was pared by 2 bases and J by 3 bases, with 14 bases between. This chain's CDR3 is CASSLGGARDTEAFF. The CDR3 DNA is TGCGCCAGCAGCTTAGGAGGGGCTAGGGACACTGAAGCTTTCTTT.

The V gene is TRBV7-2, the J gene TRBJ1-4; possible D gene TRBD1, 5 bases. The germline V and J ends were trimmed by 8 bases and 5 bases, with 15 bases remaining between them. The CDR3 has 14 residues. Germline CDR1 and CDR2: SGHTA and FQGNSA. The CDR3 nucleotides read TGTGCCAGCCGCGAGGGGCCAAACAATGAAAAACTGTTTTTT. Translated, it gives CASREGPNNEKLFF.

CDR3 coding DNA: TGTGCCAGCAATGTCGGTGGCTATGGCTACACCTTC. It specifies CASNVGGYGYTF. V is TRBV28 and J is TRBJ1-2; D not resolved. V lost 7 bases to trimming and J lost 4 bases, with 10 bases between them. The CDR3 is made up of 12 amino acids. The germline gives CDR1 MDHEN, CDR2 SYDVKM.

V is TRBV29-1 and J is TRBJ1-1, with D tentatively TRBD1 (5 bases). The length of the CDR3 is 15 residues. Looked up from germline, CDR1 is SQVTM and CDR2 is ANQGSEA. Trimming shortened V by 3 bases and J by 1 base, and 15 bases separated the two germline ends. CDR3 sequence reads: CSVEYGGTGNTEAFF. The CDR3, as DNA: TGCAGCGTTGAGTACGGGGGAACGGGGAACACTGAAGCTTTCTTT.

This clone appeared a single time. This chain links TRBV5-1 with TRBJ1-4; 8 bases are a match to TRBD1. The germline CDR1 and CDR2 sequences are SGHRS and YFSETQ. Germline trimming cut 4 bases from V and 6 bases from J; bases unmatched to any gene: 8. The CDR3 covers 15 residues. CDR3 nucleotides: TGCGCCAGCAGCAGAGGACAGGGTCGGGATGAAAAACTGTTTTTT. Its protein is CASSRGQGRDEKLFF.

The CDR3 is CASSIDPGETYEQYF. CDR3 coding DNA: TGTGCCAGTAGTATAGATCCGGGAGAGACCTACGAGCAGTACTTC. This chain joins TRBV19 and TRBJ2-7; possibly TRBD2 for D (6 bases). The CDR3 loop spans 15 amino acids. Per the germline V gene, CDR1 is LNHDA and CDR2 is SQIVND (reference sequence). V lost 0 bases and J lost 2, with 11 bases in between. The complete variable domain, with remaining parts taken from reference TRBV19 and TRBJ2-7, reads DGGITQSPKYLFRKEGQNVTLSCEQNLNHDAMYWYRQDPGQGLRLIYYSQIVNDFQKGDIAEGYSVSREKKESFPLTVTSAQKNPTAFYLCASSIDPGETYEQYFGPGTRLTVT.

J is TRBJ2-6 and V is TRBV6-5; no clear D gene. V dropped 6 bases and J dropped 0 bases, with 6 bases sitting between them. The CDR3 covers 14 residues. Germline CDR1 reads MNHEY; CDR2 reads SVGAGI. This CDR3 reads CASRKISGANVLTF. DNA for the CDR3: TGTGCCAGCAGGAAGATCTCTGGGGCCAACGTCCTGACTTTC.

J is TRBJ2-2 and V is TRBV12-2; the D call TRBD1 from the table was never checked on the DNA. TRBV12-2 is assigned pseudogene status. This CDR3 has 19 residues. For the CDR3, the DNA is TGTGCAAGTCGCTCTGACGACGCGGGACAGGGGGTTTCCACCGGGGAGCTGTTTTTT. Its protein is CASRSDDAGQGVSTGELFF.

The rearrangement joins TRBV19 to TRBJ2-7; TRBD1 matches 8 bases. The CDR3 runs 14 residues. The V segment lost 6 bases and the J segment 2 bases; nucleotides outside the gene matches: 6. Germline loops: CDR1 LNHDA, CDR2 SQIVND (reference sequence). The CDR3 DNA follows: TGTGCCAGTAGCACCGGGACAGGAACCTACGAGCAGTACTTC. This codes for CASSTGTGTYEQYF. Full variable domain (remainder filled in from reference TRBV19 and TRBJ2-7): DGGITQSPKYLFRKEGQNVTLSCEQNLNHDAMYWYRQDPGQGLRLIYYSQIVNDFQKGDIAEGYSVSREKKESFPLTVTSAQKNPTAFYLCASSTGTGTYEQYFGPGTRLTVT.

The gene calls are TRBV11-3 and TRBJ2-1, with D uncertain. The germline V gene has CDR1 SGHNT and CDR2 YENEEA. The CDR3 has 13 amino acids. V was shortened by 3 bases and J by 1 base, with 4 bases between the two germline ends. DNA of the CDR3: TGTGCCAGCAGCTTGGGATCCTACAATGAGCAGTTCTTC. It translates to CASSLGSYNEQFF.